This T cell receptor (beta chain) was found in a study of blood T cell repertoires in COVID-19. The CDR3 sequence is 13 residues long. Germline CDR1 and CDR2: MGHRA and YSYEKL. With V trimmed by 9 bases and J by 7 bases, 5 bases remained unmatched. The repertoire was sequenced with immunoSEQ multiplex PCR; TCRdb's copy has only in-frame clones and lacks some. The data hold about 120,000 clones, with 85% to 90% observed a single time. The sample taken for sequencing was peripheral blood. The chain couples TRBV4-1 to TRBJ2-2; 10 nucleotides align to TRBD1. The TCR originated in a man aged 65-85 years who had recovered from COVID-19. This chain's CDR3 is CARSTGGHGELFF. The CDR3 DNA sequence: TGCGCCAGATCGACAGGGGGCCACGGGGAGCTGTTTTTT.